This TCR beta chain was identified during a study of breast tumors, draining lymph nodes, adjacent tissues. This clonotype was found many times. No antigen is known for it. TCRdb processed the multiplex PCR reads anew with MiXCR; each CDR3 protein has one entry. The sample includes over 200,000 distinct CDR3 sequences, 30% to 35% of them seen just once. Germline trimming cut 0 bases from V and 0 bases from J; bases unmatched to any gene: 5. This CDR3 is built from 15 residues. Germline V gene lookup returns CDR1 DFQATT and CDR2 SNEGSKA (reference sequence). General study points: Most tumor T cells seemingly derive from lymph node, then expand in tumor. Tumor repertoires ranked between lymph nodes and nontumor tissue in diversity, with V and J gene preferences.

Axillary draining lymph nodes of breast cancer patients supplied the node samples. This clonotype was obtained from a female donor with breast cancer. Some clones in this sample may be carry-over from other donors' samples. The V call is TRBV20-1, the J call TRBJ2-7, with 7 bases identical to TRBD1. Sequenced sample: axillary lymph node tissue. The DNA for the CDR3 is TGCAGTGCTAGAGAAACTAGGGACAGCTCCTACGAGCAGTACTTC. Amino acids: CSARETRDSSYEQYF.